The source of this TCR beta chain is a study of read filtering for tumor transcriptome and immune sequencing. Study context: IR-seq gave about 4 to 10.27 million TCR reads per sample; RNA-seq gave about 80 to 1,300. Study outcomes and limitations: In IR-seq, single-read clonotypes were approximately 79% of clonotypes but 3% to 3.5% of reads. Correlation between methods rose after single-read clonotypes were removed.

Points on this clonotype: The target antigen is unknown. Being one base from a much bigger clone, this may be a read error.

Germline V gene lookup returns CDR1 SGHKS and CDR2 YYEKEE (reference sequence). This CDR3 is 18 amino acids long. From approximately 430 ng of RNA, a library with molecular barcoded alpha/delta and beta/gamma adaptors was made. TCRdb fed the reads into MiXCR, producing one record per CDR3 protein. The top ten hold about 11% of the sample, which has fewer than 150,000 distinct CDR3 sequences, roughly 13% seen once. This sequence originates from a donor at least 40 years old with multiple myeloma. The sample taken for sequencing was a population of CD138-negative cells sorted from bone marrow. The gene calls are TRBV5-5 and TRBJ2-1; 7 bases align to TRBD2. The CDR3 loop reads CAGSLAWGSPSGGNEQFF. The CDR3 nucleotides are TGTGCCGGCAGCTTGGCCTGGGGTAGCCCATCGGGGGGTAATGAGCAGTTCTTC.